This TCR beta chain was identified during a study of shared clonotypes between healthy human individuals. Study-level results: How much donors shared clonotypes was expected to be affected by sequencing depth. Memory subsets generally showed lower estimated richness than naive subsets. Sharing across a few donors was seen in 4% to 5% of naive CD4 clonotypes.

Of note for this clone: The antigen is not known.

Germline V CDR1 and CDR2: ENHRY, SYGVKD. Deletions cut 6 bases from V and 0 bases from J, with 11 bases between. The CDR3 extends over 14 amino acids. The protocol was immunoSEQ multiplex PCR, while the TCRdb copy is restricted to in-frame clones and leaves out a portion. The sample has about 1.5 million clones; approximately 98% are singletons. This TCR came from a man aged 30 to 39 in good health. Sequenced sample: naive CD4+ T cells sorted from blood. The subset is: CD45RA+ positively selected. The rearrangement uses TRBV10-3 and TRBJ1-2, with D possibly matching TRBD1 (6 bases). The CDR3 bases are TGTGCCATCAGGTCGGACAGCACTAACTATGGCTACACCTTC. Amino acids: CAIRSDSTNYGYTF.